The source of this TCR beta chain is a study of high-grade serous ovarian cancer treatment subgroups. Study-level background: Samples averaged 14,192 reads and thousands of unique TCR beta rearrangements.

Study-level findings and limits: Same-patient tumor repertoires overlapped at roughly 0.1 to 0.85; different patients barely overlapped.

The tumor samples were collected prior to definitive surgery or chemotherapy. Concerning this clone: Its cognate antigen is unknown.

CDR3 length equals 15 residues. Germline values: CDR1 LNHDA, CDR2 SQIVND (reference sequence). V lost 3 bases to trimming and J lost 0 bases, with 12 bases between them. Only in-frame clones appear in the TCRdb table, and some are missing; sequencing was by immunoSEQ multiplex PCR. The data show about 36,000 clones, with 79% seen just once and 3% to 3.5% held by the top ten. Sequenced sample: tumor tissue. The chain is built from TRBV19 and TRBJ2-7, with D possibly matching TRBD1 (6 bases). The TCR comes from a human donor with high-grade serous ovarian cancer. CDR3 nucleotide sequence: TGTGCCAGTAGTATCCGGGACACGAGCTCCTACGAGCAGTACTTC. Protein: CASSIRDTSSYEQYF.